These 20 T cell receptor beta chains originate from one sample sequenced in a study of control samples from healthy donors and cancer patients. Assay: immunoSEQ multiplex PCR; the TCRdb copy retains only in-frame clones and omits some. The sample lists approximately 190,000 clones; roughly nine tenths were seen once. Material: blood. The receptors derive from a man in his thirties or forties in good health.

The chain uses TRBV9 and TRBJ1-2, with TRBD1 matching over 10 bases. Germline CDR1 reads SGDLS; CDR2 reads YYNGEE. J lost 4 bases, V lost 5 bases, and 5 bases had no gene match. This CDR3 contains 14 residues. CDR3 residues: CASRRTGGLYGYTF. CDR3 DNA: TGTGCCAGCAGAAGGACAGGGGGACTCTATGGCTACACCTTC. Using reference TRBV9 and TRBJ1-2 for the parts outside the CDR3, the full variable domain is DSGVTQTPKHLITATGQRVTLRCSPRSGDLSVYWYQQSLDQGLQFLIQYYNGEERAKGNILERFSAQQFPDLHSELNLSSLELGDSALYFCASRRTGGLYGYTFGSGTRLTVV.

The chain carries TRBV6-1 and TRBJ1-5; 7 bases fit TRBD1. The CDR3 is 17 residues long. Per the germline V gene, CDR1 is MNHNS and CDR2 is SASEGT. V trimming: 2 bases; J trimming: 0 bases; junction bases outside the gene matches: 7. CDR3 region: CASSETNRGISNQPQHF. The DNA for the CDR3 is TGTGCCAGCAGTGAAACGAACAGGGGAATTAGCAATCAGCCCCAGCATTTT.

The CDR3 sequence is CASSQNADRFRKLFF. DNA for the CDR3: TGCGCCAGCAGCCAGAACGCCGATCGTTTTCGAAAACTGTTTTTT. This chain links TRBV5-1 with TRBJ1-4, with no clear D. Germline V lookup: CDR1 SGHRS, CDR2 YFSETQ. V was shortened by 4 bases and J by 10 bases, with 20 bases between the two germline ends. This CDR3 is 15 amino acids long. Combining the CDR3 with reference TRBV5-1 and TRBJ1-4 gives the whole variable domain KAGVTQTPRYLIKTRGQQVTLSCSPISGHRSVSWYQQTPGQGLQFLFEYFSETQRNKGNFPGRFSGRQFSNSRSEMNVSTLELGDSALYLCASSQNADRFRKLFFGSGTQLSVL.

The V and J genes are TRBV27 and TRBJ1-4; D might be TRBD1 (5 bases). V lost 5 bases, J lost 8 bases, and 15 bases lay in between. The CDR3 covers 14 residues. In germline, CDR1 is MNHEY, CDR2 SMNVEV (reference sequence). CDR3 sequence: CASSLTGTWEKLFF. The CDR3 nucleotides read TGTGCCAGCAGTCTAACCGGGACGTGGGAAAAACTGTTTTTT.

This chain uses TRBV5-4 with TRBJ2-3, with TRBD2 matching over 8 bases. The germline V gene has CDR1 SGHNT and CDR2 YYREEE (reference sequence). The CDR3 totals 16 residues. Trimming at V came to 5 bases and at J to 0 bases, leaving 8 bases not matched to a gene. In DNA, the CDR3 is TGTGCCAGCAGAAGGACGGGGGGGCCGAGCACAGATACGCAGTATTTT. It specifies CASRRTGGPSTDTQYF.

CDR3 residues: CASRLRSGANVLTF. The CDR3 DNA follows: TGCGCCAGCAGACTACGCTCTGGGGCCAACGTCCTGACTTTC. The V and J genes are TRBV5-1 and TRBJ2-6; D remains unclear. V gave up 5 bases and J gave up 0 bases, with 6 bases separating them. Germline V gene lookup returns CDR1 SGHRS and CDR2 YFSETQ. There are 14 residues in the CDR3.

The chain joins TRBV5-1 to TRBJ1-6, with unresolved D. Deletions cut 1 base from V and 7 bases from J, with 15 bases between. The CDR3 totals 16 residues. CDR1 and CDR2 (germline): SGHRS, YFSETQ. CDR3 DNA: TGCGCCAGCAGCTTGCGCGAGGGTAGAGGGAATTCACCCCTCCACTTT. Amino acid sequence: CASSLREGRGNSPLHF.

CDR3: CASSVRGVGNNEQFF. Here the CDR3 DNA reads TGTGCCAGCAGCGTAAGGGGCGTAGGGAACAATGAGCAGTTCTTC. This chain uses TRBV9 with TRBJ2-1, with D possibly matching TRBD1 (5 bases). V was pared by 1 base and J by 5 bases, with 13 bases between. The CDR3 has 15 residues. Germline V lookup: CDR1 SGDLS, CDR2 YYNGEE.

The chain uses TRBV2 and TRBJ2-1; D may be TRBD2 (6 bases). Trimming cost V 8 bases and J 11 bases, with 16 bases left between them. Germline V gene data show CDR1 as SNHLY and CDR2 as FYNNEI. The CDR3 is made up of 12 amino acids. CDR3 bases: TGTGCCAGCCGGGACTTCAGGCACCAGCAGTTCTTC. This codes for CASRDFRHQQFF.

The rearrangement joins TRBV2 to TRBJ1-4, with 7 bases fitting TRBD1. This CDR3 comprises 14 residues. Germline V gene lookup returns CDR1 SNHLY and CDR2 FYNNEI. After removal of 6 bases from V and 8 bases from J, the junction contained 9 bases not matched to a gene. CDR3 residues: CASRGIGQAEKLFF. The CDR3 nucleotides read TGTGCCAGCAGGGGTATAGGACAGGCCGAAAAACTGTTTTTT.

V is TRBV2 and J is TRBJ2-2; 8 bases are shared with TRBD1. The CDR3 runs to 18 residues. Germline-derived CDR1 and CDR2 are SNHLY and FYNNEI. Unmatched junction bases numbered 15, after V lost 8 bases and J lost 1 base. The CDR3 nucleotides read TGTGCCAGCGAGGGGGTCAGGGGGCTCGCTATGAACACCGGGGAGCTGTTTTTT. Encoded protein: CASEGVRGLAMNTGELFF. The full variable domain, in which reference TRBV2 and TRBJ2-2 provide the parts outside the CDR3, is EPEVTQTPSHQVTQMGQEVILRCVPISNHLYFYWYRQILGQKVEFLVSFYNNEISEKSEIFDDQFSVERPDGSNFTLKIRSTKLEDSAMYFCASEGVRGLAMNTGELFFGEGSRLTVL.

To note about this clone: The same CDR3 can be traced to other DNA sequences in this sample. This chain joins TRBV6-5 and TRBJ1-1; D perhaps matches TRBD1 (5 bases). Germline CDR1 reads MNHEY; CDR2 reads SVGAGI. The V end lost 2 bases, the J end lost 5 bases, and 6 bases lay between the germline ends. CDR3 length: 12 residues. The CDR3 is CASSYGGTEAFF. CDR3 bases: TGTGCCAGCAGTTACGGGGGAACTGAAGCTTTCTTT.

The chain employs TRBV20-1 and TRBJ1-2; possibly TRBD1 for D (5 bases). CDR1 and CDR2 from the germline V gene are DFQATT and SNEGSKA (reference sequence). This CDR3 spans 11 amino acids. The germline V and J ends were trimmed by 2 bases and 4 bases, with 5 bases remaining between them. The chain's CDR3 is CSARQGYGYTF. The CDR3 DNA follows: TGCAGTGCTAGACAGGGCTATGGCTACACCTTC.

The CDR3 protein is CASSLAGLLSYNEQFF. The CDR3 DNA follows: TGTGCCAGCAGTTTAGCGGGACTCTTGTCCTACAATGAGCAGTTCTTC. The J gene is TRBJ2-1, the V gene TRBV27; maybe TRBD2 (6 bases). V lost 2 bases to trimming and J lost 1 base, with 12 bases between them. The V gene's germline CDR1 is MNHEY and CDR2 SMNVEV (reference sequence). This CDR3 has 16 amino acids.

The rearrangement uses TRBV2 and TRBJ1-4; no clear D. Germline loops: CDR1 SNHLY, CDR2 FYNNEI. The V and J ends lost 6 bases and 0 bases respectively, with 8 bases between them. The CDR3 consists of 14 residues. The CDR3 reads CASRFSATNEKLFF. The CDR3 DNA is TGTGCCAGCAGGTTTAGCGCAACTAATGAAAAACTGTTTTTT.

The chain has TRBV10-1 and TRBJ2-3; TRBD2 agrees at 8 bases. V lost 3 bases and J lost 3; bases outside the gene matches: 11. Germline V gene lookup returns CDR1 WNHNN and CDR2 SYGVQD (reference sequence). The CDR3 totals 17 residues. For the CDR3, the DNA is TGCGCCAGCAGTGAATCAGCGGGGGCCGGGGATACAGATACGCAGTATTTT. Translation: CASSESAGAGDTDTQYF.

The chain recombines TRBV4-2 with TRBJ2-2; TRBD2 matches at 8 bases. There are 17 residues in the CDR3. Germline loops: CDR1 LGHNA, CDR2 YNFKEQ. The trim removed 2 bases at V and 4 bases at J, leaving 9 bases unmatched. The CDR3 sequence is CASSQTGTSVGTGELFF. The CDR3 region has the DNA TGTGCCAGCAGCCAAACCGGGACTAGTGTTGGCACCGGGGAGCTGTTTTTT.

This sequence joins TRBV24-1 and TRBJ1-2; D uncertain. Germline CDR1 and CDR2: KGHDR and SFDVKD. V lost 9 bases and J 3 bases, leaving 10 bases between the germline ends. This CDR3 is 12 amino acids long. This CDR3 is CATSGSDYGYTF. DNA of the CDR3: TGTGCCACCTCCGGGTCCGACTATGGCTACACCTTC.

This sequence joins TRBV30 and TRBJ1-1; D gene ambiguous. The CDR3 consists of 15 residues. V lost 0 bases, J lost 0 bases, and 11 bases lay in between. Germline values: CDR1 GTSNPN, CDR2 SVGIG (reference sequence). CDR3: CAWSVRSSLNTEAFF. CDR3 in DNA: TGTGCCTGGAGTGTACGGAGCAGCCTGAACACTGAAGCTTTCTTT.

This clone turned up a few times. The genes are TRBV11-3 and TRBJ1-4; no clear D gene. CDR1 is SGHNT, CDR2 YENEEA, per germline. V was pared by 5 bases and J by 8 bases, with 9 bases between. This CDR3 has 12 residues. The DNA of the CDR3 is TGTGCCAGCAGCCTAAAAGCAGAAAAACTGTTTTTT. This sequence encodes CASSLKAEKLFF.